The clone carrying this T cell receptor (beta chain) is a singleton in its sample. These data come from a study of OX40 agonist ivuxolimab in advanced cancers. Study context: Patients received ivuxolimab, an agonistic anti-OX40 (CD134) antibody.

TCRdb's table, derived via immunoSEQ multiplex PCR, lists solely in-frame clones and lacks some. The sample has some 45,000 clones, about 80% seen once. The CDR3 totals 14 residues. Trimming removed 6 bases at V and 3 bases at J, with 11 bases between. In germline, CDR1 is LGHNT, CDR2 FRNRAP. The chain couples TRBV12-5 to TRBJ1-4, with D hard to call. The material sequenced was CD4+ or CD8+ T cells sorted from blood, taken in a trial of the OX40 agonist ivuxolimab. The sequence derives from an adult with an advanced solid tumor such as melanoma, head and neck, liver or kidney cancer. CDR3 in amino acids: CASGEPTANEKLFF. The CDR3 coding sequence is TGTGCTAGTGGGGAACCCACAGCTAATGAAAAACTGTTTTTT.